These 7 T cell receptor beta chains share one sample of origin, sequenced in a study of cytomegalovirus exposure and HLA in healthy donors. The PCR employed 60 Vbeta primers together with 13 Jbeta primers. Sequenced by immunoSEQ multiplex PCR; TCRdb stores in-frame clones only, minus some. The repertoire has 100,000 to 150,000 clones, about 10% of them found once; the top ten carry around 5%. Sequenced material: PBMCs. These receptors were taken from a woman aged 18 to 35 in good health and CMV-seropositive.

This clone was counted only a few times. The chain joins TRBV29-1 to TRBJ1-1; no firm D call. V lost 5 bases, J lost 1 base, and 11 bases lay in between. Germline values: CDR1 SQVTM, CDR2 ANQGSEA. The CDR3 length is 13 residues. The CDR3 sequence is CSVIDTANTEAFF. The CDR3 DNA is TGCAGCGTTATAGACACCGCGAACACTGAAGCTTTCTTT. Based on the CDR3 plus reference TRBV29-1 and TRBJ1-1, the full variable domain is SAVISQKPSRDICQRGTSLTIQCQVDSQVTMMFWYRQQPGQSLTLIATANQGSEATYESGFVIDKFPISRPNLTFSTLTVSNMSPEDSSIYLCSVIDTANTEAFFGQGTRLTVV.

The gene calls are TRBV6-1 and TRBJ2-7, with TRBD1 identical over 9 bases. The J segment lost 7 bases and the V segment lost 4 bases, leaving 5 bases of the junction unmatched. The CDR3 length is 13 residues. Germline V lookup: CDR1 MNHNS, CDR2 SASEGT. The CDR3 spells CASSAQGAGEQYF. In DNA form, the CDR3 reads TGTGCCAGCAGTGCACAGGGGGCCGGAGAGCAGTACTTC.

In its sample, this clone was seen a few times. The rearrangement links TRBV4-1 to TRBJ2-7; 7 nucleotides line up with TRBD2. V lost 1 base, J lost 5 bases, and 14 bases stayed unmatched. This CDR3 region has 17 residues. Germline CDR1 is MGHRA and CDR2 is YSYEKL. CDR3 in DNA: TGCGCCAGCAGCCAAGTCCCGAGAAGGGAGGGCCTCGACGAGCAGTACTTC. It translates to CASSQVPRREGLDEQYF.

This clone was detected only a few times. The DNA for the CDR3 is TGCGCCAGCAGCCAAGATCCTAGCGGCACCTACAATGAGCAGTTCTTC. It specifies CASSQDPSGTYNEQFF. The chain uses TRBV4-1 and TRBJ2-1, with TRBD2 matching 7 bases. Germline trimming cut 0 bases from V and 2 bases from J; bases unmatched to any gene: 4. Looked up from germline, CDR1 is MGHRA and CDR2 is YSYEKL. CDR3 size: 16 residues.

The chain uses TRBV7-9 and TRBJ1-1; no reliable D call. V was cut by 5 bases and J by 11 bases, with 18 bases left in between. The CDR3 has 13 residues. Germline CDR1 SEHNR, CDR2 FQNEAQ (reference sequence). The CDR3 region has the DNA TGTGCCAGCAGCCGTATCGGAGGGCAAGACGCTTTCTTT. Protein product: CASSRIGGQDAFF.

In this sample, this clone turned up a few times. The chain carries TRBV18 and TRBJ1-2, with a weak D call TRBD1 (6 bases). CDR3 size: 14 residues. V was cut by 1 base and J by 8 bases, with 14 bases left in between. Germline CDR1 and CDR2: KGHSH and LQKENI. CDR3 sequence (DNA): TGTGCCAGCTCACCACGCGGGGGCCAGTGGGGCTACACCTTC. Protein: CASSPRGGQWGYTF. Using reference TRBV18 and TRBJ1-2 for the parts outside the CDR3, the full variable domain is NAGVMQNPRHLVRRRGQEARLRCSPMKGHSHVYWYRQLPEEGLKFMVYLQKENIIDESGMPKERFSAEFPKEGPSILRIQQVVRGDSAAYFCASSPRGGQWGYTFGSGTRLTVV.

This clone has more than one count but fewer than ten. The gene calls are TRBV15 and TRBJ2-7; 9 bases fit TRBD1. The CDR3 loop spans 14 amino acids. V shed 2 bases, J shed 3 bases, and the junction held 2 bases outside the gene matches. CDR1 and CDR2 (germline): LNHNV, YYDKDF (reference sequence). CDR3 in amino acids: CATSRSDRGYEQYF. DNA of the CDR3: TGTGCCACCAGCAGATCGGACAGGGGCTACGAGCAGTACTTC.